Listed below are T cell receptor beta chains from one sample, sequenced in a study of T cells after yellow fever vaccination. TCRdb reanalysed the 5' RACE reads using MiXCR and keeps one entry per CDR3 protein. The table has about 260,000 distinct CDR3 sequences, about 5.2% seen once. The sample was CD4+ T cells sorted from PBMCs, taken on the day of the yellow fever booster vaccination. Every receptor here comes from a man between 18 and 29 years old who received the YFV17D yellow fever vaccine. Each CDR3 is given without its conserved first and last residue. Only part of the rows carry a size: once, few, many, or a class if the clone is expanded.

clone size	V gene	J gene	CDR3 protein
many	TRBV7-3	TRBJ2-3	ASSFGWLDTQY
many	TRBV7-9	TRBJ1-6	ASSLRLGTDNSPLH
.	TRBV2	TRBJ1-3	ASSEGAWGNTIY
few	TRBV7-2	TRBJ1-1	ASRLQGAGTEAF
.	TRBV7-9	TRBJ2-1	ASSSDRLNEQF
many	TRBV29-1	TRBJ1-4	SGGTLNSGKLF
.	TRBV3-1	TRBJ1-1	ASSRWDSRYTEAF
few	TRBV5-1	TRBJ2-7	ASAQEGVKY
.	TRBV20-1	TRBJ1-1	SARGPDKKAF
many	TRBV7-7	TRBJ1-1	ASSTSLNTEAF
.	TRBV6-5	TRBJ1-2	ASSTRTGYGYT
once	TRBV9	TRBJ1-2	ASSVEGPAGNYGYT
.	TRBV7-3	TRBJ2-2	ASSPGVANTGELF
.	TRBV5-1	TRBJ1-1	ASSLGTQGTEAF
many	TRBV19	TRBJ2-1	ASGYSYNEQF